These 3 T cell receptor beta chains share one sample of origin, sequenced in a study of blood T cell repertoires in COVID-19. Assay: immunoSEQ multiplex PCR; the TCRdb copy retains only in-frame clones and omits some. The data contain about 330,000 clones, roughly 87% of them singletons. Material for sequencing was PBMCs or T cells enriched from blood (not recorded which). These receptors originate from a woman in her twenties or thirties who had recovered from COVID-19.

The gene calls are TRBV6-5 and TRBJ2-7; 7 bases agree with TRBD2. Germline loops: CDR1 MNHEY, CDR2 SVGAGI. The CDR3 is 15 amino acids. V lost 0 bases, J lost 5 bases, and 7 bases stayed unmatched. The CDR3 spells CASSYSSGGRNEQYF. CDR3 bases: TGTGCCAGCAGTTACTCATCGGGGGGTAGGAACGAGCAGTACTTC.

The chain uses TRBV18 and TRBJ2-3, with D perhaps matching TRBD1 (6 bases). The V end was cut by 5 bases, the J end by 3 bases, with 12 bases between. Germline CDR1 is KGHSH and CDR2 is LQKENI. The length of the CDR3 is 14 residues. CDR3 sequence reads: CASSGDRQTDTQYF. DNA of the CDR3: TGTGCCAGCTCAGGCGACAGGCAGACAGATACGCAGTATTTT.

This clone has just one count. J is TRBJ2-3 and V is TRBV11-3; 10 bases are shared with TRBD2. The ends lost 1 base at V and 4 bases at J; junction bases unmatched: 2. Germline CDR1 reads SGHNT; CDR2 reads YENEEA. The CDR3 length is 15 residues. The CDR3, as DNA: TGTGCCAGCAGCTTAGGTAGCGGGGGGCCAGATACGCAGTATTTT. Translating it yields CASSLGSGGPDTQYF.